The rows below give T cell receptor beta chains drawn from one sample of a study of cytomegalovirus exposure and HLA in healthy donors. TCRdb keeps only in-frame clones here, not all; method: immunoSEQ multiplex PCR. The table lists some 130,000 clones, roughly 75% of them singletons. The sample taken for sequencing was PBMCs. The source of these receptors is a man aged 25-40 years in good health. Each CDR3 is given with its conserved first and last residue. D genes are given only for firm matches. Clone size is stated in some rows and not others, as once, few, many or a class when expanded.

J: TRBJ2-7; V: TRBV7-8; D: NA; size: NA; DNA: TGTGCCAGCAGCTTAGTGGACACAGGGGAGCAGTACTTC; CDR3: CASSLVDTGEQYF
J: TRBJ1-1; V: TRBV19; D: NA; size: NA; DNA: TGTGCCAGTGGGAGGGGAGGGGCGAACACTGAAGCTTTCTTT; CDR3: CASGRGGANTEAFF
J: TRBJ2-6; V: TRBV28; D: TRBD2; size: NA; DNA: TGTGCCAGCACCTCTCCAGGGGGACTAGCTTCTCGAGGGCCTGGGGCCAACGTCCTGACTTTC; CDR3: CASTSPGGLASRGPGANVLTF
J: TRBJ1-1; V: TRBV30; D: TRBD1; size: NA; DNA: TGTGCCTGGAGAAGACAGGGGAGGGCCACTGAAGCTTTCTTT; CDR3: CAWRRQGRATEAFF
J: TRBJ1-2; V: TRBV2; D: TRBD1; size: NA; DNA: TGTGCCAGCAGTGAGACAGGGCATGGCTACACCTTC; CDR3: CASSETGHGYTF
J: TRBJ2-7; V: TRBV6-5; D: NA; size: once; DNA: TGTGCCAGCAGTTACTCCTCGGGGCCAGGGGTATACGAGCAGTACTTC; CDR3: CASSYSSGPGVYEQYF
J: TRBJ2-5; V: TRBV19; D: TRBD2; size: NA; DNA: TGTGCCAGCAAGACTAGCCCGGGGGAGACCCAGTACTTC; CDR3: CASKTSPGETQYF
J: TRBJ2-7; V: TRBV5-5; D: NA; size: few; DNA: TGTGCCAGCAGCTCCGCGCACGACAGGATTGATTACGAGCAGTACTTC; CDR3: CASSSAHDRIDYEQYF
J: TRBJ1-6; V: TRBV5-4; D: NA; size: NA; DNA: TGTGCCAGCAGCTTGTTCGGGGCCCAGGGGAATTCACCCCTCCACTTT; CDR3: CASSLFGAQGNSPLHF
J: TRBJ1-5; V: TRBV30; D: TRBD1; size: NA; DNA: TGTGCCCTTTCCCAGGGGGCAGGCAATCAGCCCCAGCATTTT; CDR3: CALSQGAGNQPQHF
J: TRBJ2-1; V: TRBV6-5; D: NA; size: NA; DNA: TGTGCCAGCAGTTACCGAGGGAGCGGACACAATGAGCAGTTCTTC; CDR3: CASSYRGSGHNEQFF
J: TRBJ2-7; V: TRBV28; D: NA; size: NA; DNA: TGTGCCAGCACCGAGAGCGGATACGAGCAGTACTTC; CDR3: CASTESGYEQYF
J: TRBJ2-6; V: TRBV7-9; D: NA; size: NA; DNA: TGTTCCAGCACCAAAGGGGGGGGCTCTGGGGCCAACGTCCTGACTTTC; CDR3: CSSTKGGGSGANVLTF
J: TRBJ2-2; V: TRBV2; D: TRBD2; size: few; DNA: TGTGCCAGCAGGTATAACTCCGCGGGAGGCGGGGAGCTGTTTTTT; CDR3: CASRYNSAGGGELFF
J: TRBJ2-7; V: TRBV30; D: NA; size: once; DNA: TGTGCCTGGGGTCGGACACAGACCTACGAGCAGTACTTC; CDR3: CAWGRTQTYEQYF
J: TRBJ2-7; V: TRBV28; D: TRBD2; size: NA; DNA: TGTGCCAGCAGAAAGACTAGCGGGAGAGACTACGAGCAGTACTTC; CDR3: CASRKTSGRDYEQYF
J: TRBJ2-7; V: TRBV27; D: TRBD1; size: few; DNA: TGTGCCAGCAGTACACGGACCTTACAGGGGGCTTACTCCTACGAGCAGTACTTC; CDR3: CASSTRTLQGAYSYEQYF
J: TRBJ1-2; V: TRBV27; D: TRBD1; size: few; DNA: TGTGCCAGCAGTTTGGGGACAGGGTCTGGCTACACCTTC; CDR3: CASSLGTGSGYTF
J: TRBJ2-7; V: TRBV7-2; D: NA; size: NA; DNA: TGTGCCAGCAGTCCAGGGGTCTCCTACGAGCAGTACTTC; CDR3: CASSPGVSYEQYF
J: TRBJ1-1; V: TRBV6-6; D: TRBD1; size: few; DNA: TGTGCCACGGGACAGGGAGCTTTCTTT; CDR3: CATGQGAFF
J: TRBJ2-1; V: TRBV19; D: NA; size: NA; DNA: TGTGCCAGTAGCATCGGGGGCGGGAGATCCTACAATGAGCAGTTCTTC; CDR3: CASSIGGGRSYNEQFF
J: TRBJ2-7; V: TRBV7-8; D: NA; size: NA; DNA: TGTGCCAGCAGCCCAGGGGTGGGCATCTGGCACGAGCAGTACTTC; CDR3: CASSPGVGIWHEQYF
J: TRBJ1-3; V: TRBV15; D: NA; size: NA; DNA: TGTGCCACCAGCACCAGAAGCTCTGGAAACACCATATATTTT; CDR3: CATSTRSSGNTIYF
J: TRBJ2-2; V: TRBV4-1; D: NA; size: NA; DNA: TGCGCCAGCAGCCAAGGTCCCCGAGGTTTCGGTACCGGGGAGCTGTTTTTT; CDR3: CASSQGPRGFGTGELFF
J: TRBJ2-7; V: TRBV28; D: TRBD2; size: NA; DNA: TGTGCCAGCAGTACCCCGACTAGCGGGAGGGCCGGGGAGCAGTACTTC; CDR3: CASSTPTSGRAGEQYF
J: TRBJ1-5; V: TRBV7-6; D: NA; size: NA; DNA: TGTGCCAGCAGCTTAGCCCGAGCCGGGGTGAGCAGCAATCAGCCCCAGCATTTT; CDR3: CASSLARAGVSSNQPQHF
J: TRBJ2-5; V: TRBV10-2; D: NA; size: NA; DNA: TGCGCCAGCAGTGAGAGGTTCAGGGGAGAGACCCAGTACTTC; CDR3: CASSERFRGETQYF
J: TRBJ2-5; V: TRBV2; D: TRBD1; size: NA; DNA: TGTGCCAGCAGTGGAGTGGACAGGGGTTTGGGTGAGACCCAGTACTTC; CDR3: CASSGVDRGLGETQYF
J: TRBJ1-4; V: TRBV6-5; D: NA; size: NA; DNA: TGTGCCAGCAGTTACAGCCTCGTGGAAAAACTGTTTTTT; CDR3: CASSYSLVEKLFF
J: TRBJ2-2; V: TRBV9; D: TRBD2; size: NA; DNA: TGTGCCAGCAGCGTACTAGCGGGAAACACCGGGGAGCTGTTTTTT; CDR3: CASSVLAGNTGELFF
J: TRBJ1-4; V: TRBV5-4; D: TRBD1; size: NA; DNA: TGTGCCAGCAGCTTGACAGGGGGAAGTGAAAAACTGTTTTTT; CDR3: CASSLTGGSEKLFF
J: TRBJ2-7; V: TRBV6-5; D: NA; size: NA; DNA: TGTGCCAGCAGTTACTCGTCCACAGGCTACGAGCAGTACTTC; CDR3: CASSYSSTGYEQYF
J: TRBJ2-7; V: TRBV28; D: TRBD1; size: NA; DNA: TGTGCCAGCAGACCAACCGGGACAGGTGCCTACGAGCAGTACTTC; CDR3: CASRPTGTGAYEQYF
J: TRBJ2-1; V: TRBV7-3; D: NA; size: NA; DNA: TGTGCCAGCAGGTTCCAGGGAGGAAATGAGCAGTTCTTC; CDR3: CASRFQGGNEQFF
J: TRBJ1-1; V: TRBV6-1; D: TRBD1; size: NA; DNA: TGTGCCAGCAATGTCGGGACAGCCAGGAACACTGAAGCTTTCTTT; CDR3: CASNVGTARNTEAFF
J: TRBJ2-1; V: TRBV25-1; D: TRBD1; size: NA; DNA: TGTGCCAGCAGTGAATTGGACAGGGAGCAGTTCTTC; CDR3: CASSELDREQFF
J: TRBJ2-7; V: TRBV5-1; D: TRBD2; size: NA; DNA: TGCGCCAGCAGCCTAACTAGCGCCGAGCAGTACTTC; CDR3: CASSLTSAEQYF
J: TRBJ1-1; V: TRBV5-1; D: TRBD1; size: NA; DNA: TGCGCCAGCAGCAGGACAGGGGAAGGCACTGAAGCTTTCTTT; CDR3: CASSRTGEGTEAFF
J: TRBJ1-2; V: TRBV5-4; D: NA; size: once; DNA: TGTGCCAGCAGCTCGGACATCCCTAACTATGGCTACACCTTC; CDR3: CASSSDIPNYGYTF
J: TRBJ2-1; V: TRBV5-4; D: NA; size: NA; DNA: TGTGCCAGCAGTGTGGGGGGTGGAGCGGGGCAGTTCTTC; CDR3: CASSVGGGAGQFF